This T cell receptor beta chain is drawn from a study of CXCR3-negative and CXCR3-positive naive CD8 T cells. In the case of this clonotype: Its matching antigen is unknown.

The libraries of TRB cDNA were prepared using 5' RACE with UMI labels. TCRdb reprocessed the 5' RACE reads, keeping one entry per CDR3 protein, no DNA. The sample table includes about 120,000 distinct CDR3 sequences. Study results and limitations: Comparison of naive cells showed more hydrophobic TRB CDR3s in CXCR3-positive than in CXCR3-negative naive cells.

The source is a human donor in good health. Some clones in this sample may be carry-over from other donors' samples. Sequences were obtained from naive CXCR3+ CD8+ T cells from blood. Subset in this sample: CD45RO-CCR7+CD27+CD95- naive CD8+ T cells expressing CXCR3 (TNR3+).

The CDR3 protein is CASTKYGGAGETQYF. The chain is built from TRBV7-9 and TRBJ2-5; TCRdb selects TRBD1, and the lack of DNA leaves this call unchecked. Per the germline V gene, CDR1 is SEHNR and CDR2 is FQNEAQ (reference sequence). The CDR3 length is 15 residues.